Following are 31 T cell receptor beta chains from one sample sequenced in a study of T cell responses to AZD1222 COVID-19 vaccine. TCRdb keeps only in-frame clones here, not all; method: immunoSEQ multiplex PCR. The table lists 150,000 to 200,000 clones, more than 80% of them singletons. The starting material was peripheral blood, obtained 28 days after the second dose of the MenACWY control vaccine. All receptors come from an adult who received the MenACWY meningococcal vaccine as a control.

The V call is TRBV4-3, the J call TRBJ1-1; TRBD1 is a possible D gene (5 bases). The V gene's germline CDR1 is LGHNA and CDR2 YSLEER. This CDR3 spans 18 amino acids. V was shortened by 1 base and J by 4 bases, with 22 bases between the two germline ends. In DNA form, the CDR3 reads TGCGCCAGCAGCCAAGTTCTCCGGGACCTGAAGATGAGCACTGAAGCTTTCTTT. Encoded protein: CASSQVLRDLKMSTEAFF.

The chain is built from TRBV4-2 and TRBJ2-2, with 11 bases that match TRBD2. J lost 6 bases, V lost 4 bases, and 10 bases had no gene match. Germline V lookup: CDR1 LGHNA, CDR2 YNFKEQ. This CDR3 is built from 17 residues. The CDR3 nucleotides read TGTGCCAGCAGCCCCAGATTACTAGCGGGAGATGCCGGGGAGCTGTTTTTT. Translated: CASSPRLLAGDAGELFF.

V usage is TRBV12-3 or TRBV12-4 and J usage is TRBJ1-6, with D possibly TRBD1 on 5 matching bases. This CDR3 is built from 13 residues. V was cut by 6 bases and J by 9 bases, with 12 bases left in between. CDR3 in amino acids: CASRGDGISPLHF. The DNA for the CDR3 is TGTGCCAGCAGGGGGGACGGAATTTCACCCCTCCACTTT.

This chain uses TRBV20-1 with TRBJ2-1; D might be TRBD1 (5 bases). CDR3 length equals 11 residues. The V end was cut by 3 bases, the J end by 9 bases, with 9 bases between. Germline values: CDR1 DFQATT, CDR2 SNEGSKA (reference sequence). The CDR3 coding sequence is TGCAGTGCTAGTAGGGGATCTGAGCAGTTCTTC. Translation: CSASRGSEQFF.

This chain connects TRBV28 to TRBJ1-2; D gene ambiguous. The germline gives CDR1 MDHEN, CDR2 SYDVKM. The CDR3 sequence is 12 residues long. The germline V and J ends were trimmed by 9 bases and 4 bases, with 12 bases remaining between them. The DNA of the CDR3 is TGTGCCAGTTCAACGCGGTCCTATGGCTACACCTTC. Encoded protein: CASSTRSYGYTF.

The V and J genes are TRBV19 and TRBJ1-2, with a tentative D call TRBD1 (6 bases). The CDR3 runs to 13 residues. With 4 bases removed from V and 8 bases from J, the gap between germline ends came to 14 bases. Germline V gives CDR1 LNHDA, CDR2 SQIVND (reference sequence). The CDR3 is CASSTGVNVGYTF. CDR3 sequence (DNA): TGTGCCAGTAGTACAGGGGTTAACGTGGGCTACACCTTC.

This clone appeared a single time. The gene calls are TRBV4-3 and TRBJ1-5; D possibly corresponds to TRBD1 (5 bases). The CDR3 is made up of 13 amino acids. Trimming stripped 0 bases from V and 7 bases from J, with 7 bases between. Germline V gene lookup returns CDR1 LGHNA and CDR2 YSLEER. The CDR3 bases are TGCGCCAGCAGCCAAGATAGGGGACAGCCCCAGCATTTT. Residues: CASSQDRGQPQHF.

The chain combines TRBV2 with TRBJ2-5; no definite D call. The germline V gene has CDR1 SNHLY and CDR2 FYNNEI. This CDR3 spans 12 amino acids. The V end was cut by 2 bases, the J end by 5 bases, with 6 bases between. CDR3 loop: CASSERTETQYF. The CDR3, as DNA: TGTGCCAGCAGTGAAAGGACGGAGACCCAGTACTTC.

This chain joins TRBV15 and TRBJ1-2; 8 positions agree with TRBD1. CDR3 size: 15 residues. Losses at the gene ends were 3 bases for V and 0 bases for J; bases not matched to a gene: 3. Germline V CDR1 and CDR2: LNHNV, YYDKDF (reference sequence). As DNA, the CDR3 is TGTGCCACCAGCAGCGACAGGGGAGCTAACTATGGCTACACCTTC. It yields the protein CATSSDRGANYGYTF.

This chain's CDR3 is CASSLGWDRVGGYTF. In nucleotides, the CDR3 is TGTGCCAGCAGCTTAGGTTGGGACAGGGTTGGAGGCTACACCTTC. The chain uses TRBV7-2 and TRBJ1-2, with 9 bases identical to TRBD1. The CDR3 runs to 15 residues. Germline V gene data show CDR1 as SGHTA and CDR2 as FQGNSA. J was trimmed by 8 bases and V by 1 base; bases with no gene match: 8.

V usage is TRBV7-9 and J usage is TRBJ1-1, with a tentative D call TRBD1 (6 bases). Trimming left V 2 bases short and J 3 bases short, with 10 bases between. CDR1 and CDR2 (germline): SEHNR, FQNEAQ (reference sequence). The CDR3 has 14 residues. CDR3 residues: CASSLRAGDTEAFF. CDR3 sequence (DNA): TGTGCCAGCAGCTTAAGGGCAGGGGACACTGAAGCTTTCTTT.

This clone was counted between two and nine times. The gene calls are TRBV9 and TRBJ1-3; D is unclear. V lost 4 bases to trimming and J lost 2 bases, with 7 bases between them. The germline V gene has CDR1 SGDLS and CDR2 YYNGEE. This CDR3 contains 13 residues. DNA of the CDR3: TGTGCCAGCAGCCGAAGTCCTGGAAACACCATATATTTT. This codes for CASSRSPGNTIYF.

The rearrangement uses TRBV4-2 and TRBJ1-1; no clear D gene. CDR3 length equals 15 residues. Trimming removed 5 bases from V and 1 base from J, with 14 bases in between. Germline-derived CDR1 and CDR2 are LGHNA and YNFKEQ. The CDR3 DNA sequence: TGTGCCAGCAGCATACCCACTATGAGGAACACTGAAGCTTTCTTT. Its translation is CASSIPTMRNTEAFF.

J is TRBJ2-5 and V is TRBV9; D is ambiguous. The CDR3 totals 12 residues. V was trimmed by 3 bases and J by 0 bases, leaving 3 bases between them. CDR1 and CDR2 from the germline V gene are SGDLS and YYNGEE. This chain's CDR3 is CASSGHQETQYF. CDR3 DNA sequence: TGTGCCAGCAGCGGACACCAAGAGACCCAGTACTTC.

The chain recombines TRBV10-2 with TRBJ2-1; 14 positions agree with TRBD2. The CDR3 consists of 15 residues. V trimming: 3 bases; J trimming: 8 bases; junction bases outside the gene matches: 3. CDR1 is WSHSY, CDR2 SAAADI, per germline. The CDR3 DNA reads as TGCGCCAGCAGTGACGGGACTAGCGGGAGTGATGAGCAGTTCTTC. Translation gives CASSDGTSGSDEQFF.

This clone has only a few counts. The chain links TRBV4-3 to TRBJ2-1; TRBD2 aligns across 10 bases. The CDR3 covers 18 residues. CDR1 is LGHNA, CDR2 YSLEER, per germline. Trimming cost V 2 bases and J 0 bases; bases outside gene matches: 7. The CDR3 bases are TGCGCCAGCAGCCAATTGTGGGGACTAGCGACCTCCTACAATGAGCAGTTCTTC. Protein product: CASSQLWGLATSYNEQFF.

This clone was seen a handful of times. The chain joins TRBV7-9 to TRBJ2-7; D gene ambiguous. Looked up from germline, CDR1 is SEHNR and CDR2 is FQNEAQ (reference sequence). Trimming shortened V by 7 bases and J by 1 base, and 8 bases separated the two germline ends. This CDR3 spans 12 amino acids. The CDR3 protein is CASKSESYEQYF. The CDR3 DNA is TGTGCCAGCAAGTCAGAATCCTACGAGCAGTACTTC.

J is TRBJ1-6 and V is TRBV18, with 9 positions matching TRBD1. The CDR3 sequence is 15 residues long. Losses at the gene ends were 6 bases for V and 6 bases for J; bases not matched to a gene: 6. CDR1 and CDR2 (germline): KGHSH, LQKENI. In DNA, the CDR3 is TGTGCCAGCTCGGCCGGGACAGGGACTAATTCACCCCTCCACTTT. Amino acid sequence: CASSAGTGTNSPLHF.

This sequence joins TRBV7-2 and TRBJ1-2; D may be TRBD1 (5 bases). Per the germline V gene, CDR1 is SGHTA and CDR2 is FQGNSA. The CDR3 consists of 14 residues. Trimming shortened V by 5 bases and J by 4 bases, and 14 bases separated the two germline ends. CDR3 residues: CASSPDSPRYGYTF. Written as DNA, the CDR3 is TGTGCCAGCAGCCCAGACAGCCCTCGCTATGGCTACACCTTC.

V and J are TRBV2 and TRBJ1-4; 9 nucleotides match TRBD1. CDR3 length equals 14 residues. J gave up 8 bases and V 6 bases, and 7 bases lay outside the gene matches. CDR1 is SNHLY and CDR2 is FYNNEI in the germline V gene. The CDR3 nucleotides are TGTGCCAGCAGCACCGACAGGGGGGGGGAAAAACTGTTTTTT. This codes for CASSTDRGGEKLFF.

Many counts were recorded for this clone. This chain links TRBV6-5 with TRBJ2-1; D gene ambiguous. The germline V gene has CDR1 MNHEY and CDR2 SVGAGI. V was trimmed by 6 bases and J by 6 bases, leaving 15 bases between them. This CDR3 has 14 residues. The CDR3 here is CASSSRALPNEQFF. The DNA for the CDR3 is TGTGCCAGCAGCTCTCGAGCCCTCCCCAATGAGCAGTTCTTC.

V usage is TRBV6-5 and J usage is TRBJ1-2, with 10 bases matching TRBD1. V gave up 5 bases and J gave up 4 bases; unmatched junction bases: 7. Germline loops: CDR1 MNHEY, CDR2 SVGAGI. This CDR3 contains 15 residues. The CDR3 bases are TGTGCCAGCAGTACTGCCGGGACAGGGGCCTATGGCTACACCTTC. This translates into CASSTAGTGAYGYTF.

This chain connects TRBV3-1 (or the pseudogene TRBV3-2) to TRBJ1-5; weak D call: TRBD1 (5 bases). Germline CDR1 is LGHDT and CDR2 is YNNKEL (reference sequence). Trimming stripped 0 bases from V and 5 bases from J, with 14 bases between. The CDR3 contains 16 residues. The DNA of the CDR3 is TGTGCCAGCAGCCAAGATCGGTCAGGGAGGGATCAGCCCCAGCATTTT. It encodes CASSQDRSGRDQPQHF.

This sequence joins TRBV3-1 (or the pseudogene TRBV3-2) and TRBJ1-3; D perhaps matches TRBD1 (6 bases). The CDR3 runs to 13 residues. Per the germline V gene, CDR1 is LGHDT and CDR2 is YNNKEL (reference sequence). Trimming shortened V by 5 bases and J by 3 bases, and 8 bases separated the two germline ends. Here the CDR3 reads CASSKGGGNTIYF. CDR3 nucleotides: TGTGCCAGCAGCAAAGGGGGTGGAAACACCATATATTTT.

This chain joins TRBV13 and TRBJ2-3; a weak D match, TRBD2 (6 bases). V was cut by 2 bases and J by 4 bases, with 19 bases left in between. The CDR3 runs to 17 residues. The germline V gene encodes CDR1 PRHDT and CDR2 FYEKMQ (reference sequence). The CDR3 DNA follows: TGTGCCAGCAGCTTACTATTTCGGGAGCGTGGTGCAGATACGCAGTATTTT. Residues: CASSLLFRERGADTQYF.

The chain joins TRBV18 to TRBJ2-3; D is undetermined. The CDR3 length is 16 residues. V lost 2 bases, J lost 0 bases, and 12 bases lay in between. Germline CDR1 reads KGHSH; CDR2 reads LQKENI. The CDR3 loop reads CASSPMSTFSTDTQYF. The CDR3 DNA is TGTGCCAGCTCACCAATGAGTACTTTTAGCACAGATACGCAGTATTTT.

This rearrangement joins TRBV4-1 to TRBJ2-3; no clear D gene. The germline V gene has CDR1 MGHRA and CDR2 YSYEKL. Trimming took 0 bases from V and 6 from J, leaving 7 bases between them. CDR3 size: 13 residues. The chain's CDR3 is CASSQEFGDTQYF. The CDR3 DNA is TGCGCCAGCAGCCAAGAATTTGGGGATACGCAGTATTTT.

This clone occurred once. The chain couples TRBV6-1 to TRBJ1-5; 12 bases are shared with TRBD1. The CDR3 loop spans 17 amino acids. The germline CDR1 and CDR2 sequences are MNHNS and SASEGT. Trimming at V came to 4 bases and at J to 6 bases, leaving 10 bases not matched to a gene. CDR3 sequence (DNA): TGTGCCAGCAGTGGGGACAGGGGGCGAGGGTTTGGTCAGCCCCAGCATTTT. Amino acid sequence: CASSGDRGRGFGQPQHF.

As DNA, the CDR3 is TGTGCCTGGGGCCGACAGGTCCGCCACTATGGCTACACCTTC. Protein product: CAWGRQVRHYGYTF. The J gene is TRBJ1-2, the V gene TRBV30; TRBD1 might be the D (6 bases). V was cut by 5 bases and J by 3 bases, with 16 bases left in between. Germline CDR1 reads GTSNPN; CDR2 reads SVGIG (reference sequence). The CDR3 sequence is 14 residues long.

The CDR3 here is CASSASRAYEQYF. The CDR3 region has the DNA TGTGCCAGCAGCGCATCGAGGGCCTACGAGCAGTACTTC. The chain recombines TRBV9 with TRBJ2-7; D might be TRBD2 (5 bases). CDR3 length equals 13 residues. Germline V gives CDR1 SGDLS, CDR2 YYNGEE. Trimming left V 3 bases short and J 2 bases short, with 9 bases between.

V is TRBV9 and J is TRBJ2-1, with 12 bases fitting TRBD2. Losses at the gene ends were 3 bases for V and 3 bases for J; bases not matched to a gene: 4. The CDR3 extends over 16 amino acids. The germline V gene encodes CDR1 SGDLS and CDR2 YYNGEE. The CDR3 DNA sequence: TGTGCCAGCAGCGCCCGGACTAGCGGGAACTACAATGAGCAGTTCTTC. Encoded protein: CASSARTSGNYNEQFF.